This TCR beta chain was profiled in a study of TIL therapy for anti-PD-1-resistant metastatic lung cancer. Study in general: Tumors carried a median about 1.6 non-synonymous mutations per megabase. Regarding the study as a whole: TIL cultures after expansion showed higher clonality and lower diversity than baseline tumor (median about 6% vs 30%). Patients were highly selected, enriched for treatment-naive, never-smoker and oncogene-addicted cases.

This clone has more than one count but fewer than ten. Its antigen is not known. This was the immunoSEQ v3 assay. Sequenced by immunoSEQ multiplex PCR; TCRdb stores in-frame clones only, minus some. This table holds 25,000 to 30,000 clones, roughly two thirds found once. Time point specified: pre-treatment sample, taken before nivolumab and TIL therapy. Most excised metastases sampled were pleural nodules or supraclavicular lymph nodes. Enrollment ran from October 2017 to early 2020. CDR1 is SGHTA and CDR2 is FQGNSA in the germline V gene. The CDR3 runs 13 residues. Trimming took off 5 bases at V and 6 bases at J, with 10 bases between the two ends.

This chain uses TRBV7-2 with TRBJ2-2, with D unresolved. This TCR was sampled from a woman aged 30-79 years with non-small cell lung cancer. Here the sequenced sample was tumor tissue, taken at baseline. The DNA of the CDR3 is TGTGCCAGCAGCCGCCCGGGCGCCGGGGAGCTGTTTTTT. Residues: CASSRPGAGELFF.